This is a list of T cell receptor beta chains from one sample in a study of cytomegalovirus exposure and HLA in healthy donors. This table comes from immunoSEQ multiplex PCR, and its TCRdb copy is limited to in-frame clones, with some not included. Of more than 90,000 clones in the sample, under 90% were seen once. Sequenced material: PBMCs. These receptor sequences come from a woman aged 70 to 79 in good health and CMV-seropositive. CDR3s include the opening cysteine and the closing phenylalanine or tryptophan. A D gene is named only where the DNA matches it firmly. Only part of the rows carry a size: once, few, many, or a class if the clone is expanded.

CDR3 protein | CDR3 DNA | D gene | clone size | J gene | V gene
CSSSSDRGGNQPQHF | TGTTCCAGCAGCTCGGACAGGGGTGGCAATCAGCCCCAGCATTTT | TRBD1 | - | TRBJ1-5 | TRBV7-9
CATSTRRGGNQPQHF | TGTGCCACCAGCACCCGGAGGGGAGGCAATCAGCCCCAGCATTTT | - | few | TRBJ1-5 | TRBV15
CASNNPGGSSGRALNEQFF | TGTGCCAGCAATAACCCAGGGGGCTCTAGCGGGAGGGCCCTCAATGAGCAGTTCTTC | TRBD2 | - | TRBJ2-1 | TRBV2
CAWRQGSNQPQHF | TGTGCCTGGCGGCAGGGTAGTAATCAGCCCCAGCATTTT | - | once | TRBJ1-5 | TRBV28
CARGGRTGGEVLYEQYF | TGCGCCAGAGGGGGGCGCACCGGGGGGGAGGTCCTTTACGAGCAGTACTTC | TRBD2 | - | TRBJ2-7 | TRBV10-1
CASSVALGSGNSGGQETQYF | TGTGCCAGCAGCGTCGCGTTGGGGTCGGGTAATAGCGGGGGTCAAGAGACCCAGTACTTC | TRBD2 | - | TRBJ2-5 | TRBV9
CASSLRSGRVWDEQFF | TGTGCCAGCAGCTTGAGGAGCGGGAGGGTTTGGGATGAGCAGTTCTTC | TRBD2 | - | TRBJ2-1 | TRBV5-4
CASALRGLQGEETQYF | TGTGCCAGCGCCCTAAGGGGCCTACAGGGAGAAGAGACCCAGTACTTC | - | - | TRBJ2-5 | TRBV18
CASSYLSSQETQYF | TGTGCCAGCAGTTACTTGTCGAGCCAAGAGACCCAGTACTTC | - | - | TRBJ2-5 | TRBV6-6
CASSATLAGGLDTQYF | TGTGCCAGCAGCGCCACACTAGCGGGAGGGTTAGATACGCAGTATTTT | TRBD2 | - | TRBJ2-3 | TRBV9
CASSPRDKTIAKNIQYF | TGTGCCAGCTCACCCCGGGACAAAACGATAGCCAAAAACATTCAGTACTTC | - | - | TRBJ2-4 | TRBV18
CASSVTVGSYNEQFF | TGCGCCAGCAGCGTAACAGTTGGGTCCTACAATGAGCAGTTCTTC | - | once | TRBJ2-1 | TRBV5-1
CASSITGGEFAFF | TGTGCCAGCAGTATTACAGGGGGCGAATTCGCTTTCTTT | TRBD1 | - | TRBJ1-1 | TRBV28
CASTPGTGNYEQYF | TGTGCCAGCACTCCAGGGACAGGGAACTACGAGCAGTACTTC | TRBD1 | - | TRBJ2-7 | TRBV2
CASSVTGVGANVLTF | TGTGCCAGCAGTGTGACAGGGGTGGGGGCCAACGTCCTGACTTTC | TRBD1 | few | TRBJ2-6 | TRBV6-6
CASSPRATRGANEKLFF | TGTGCCAGCAGCCCACGAGCAACCAGGGGAGCTAATGAAAAACTGTTTTTT | - | - | TRBJ1-4 | TRBV7-9
CASSRGQLHTDTQYF | TGTGCCAGCAGCCGGGGACAGCTCCATACAGATACGCAGTATTTT | TRBD1 | - | TRBJ2-3 | TRBV5-4
CASSQEGAQGRNSPLHF | TGCGCCAGCAGCCAAGAAGGGGCACAGGGAAGGAATTCACCCCTCCACTTT | - | - | TRBJ1-6 | TRBV4-1
CSSSSGKVQPSYEQYF | TGTTCCAGCAGCTCGGGAAAGGTCCAACCATCCTACGAGCAGTACTTC | - | - | TRBJ2-7 | TRBV7-9
CASSLGQPVREQFF | TGTGCCAGCTCACTGGGACAGCCGGTCAGAGAGCAGTTCTTC | TRBD1 | - | TRBJ2-1 | TRBV18
CASSPDRGEQYF | TGTGCCAGCAGCCCTGACAGGGGCGAGCAGTACTTC | TRBD1 | - | TRBJ2-7 | TRBV11-3
CASSRTRRAENEQFF | TGCGCCAGCAGCAGAACAAGGAGGGCCGAAAATGAGCAGTTCTTC | - | - | TRBJ2-1 | TRBV5-1
CSAQSSNEQFF | TGCAGTGCCCAGTCTTCTAATGAGCAGTTCTTC | - | - | TRBJ2-1 | TRBV20-1
CASSLRPGTGSYGYTF | TGTGCCAGCAGCCTTCGTCCCGGGACAGGGTCCTATGGCTACACCTTC | TRBD1 | - | TRBJ1-2 | TRBV9
CASSQVGGRGWTNEKLFF | TGCGCCAGCAGCCAAGTAGGGGGTAGGGGGTGGACTAATGAAAAACTGTTTTTT | - | - | TRBJ1-4 | TRBV4-1
CASSMTSGVNTGELFF | TGTGCCAGCAGCATGACTAGCGGGGTTAACACCGGGGAGCTGTTTTTT | TRBD2 | - | TRBJ2-2 | TRBV5-5
CASSLISGWSDTQYF | TGTGCCAGCAGCTTAATTTCAGGGTGGTCAGATACGCAGTATTTT | - | once | TRBJ2-3 | TRBV7-9
CASSLQGNNYGYTF | TGTGCCAGCAGTCTCCAGGGAAATAACTATGGCTACACCTTC | - | - | TRBJ1-2 | TRBV2
CASSLEGNRGTGELFF | TGTGCCAGCAGCTTAGAGGGAAACAGGGGAACCGGGGAGCTGTTTTTT | TRBD1 | - | TRBJ2-2 | TRBV7-6
CASSSAGVSNYGYTF | TGTGCCAGCTCATCAGCAGGGGTCTCTAACTATGGCTACACCTTC | - | few | TRBJ1-2 | TRBV18
CASSFDLPGQGYTGELFF | TGTGCCAGCAGTTTCGACCTACCGGGACAGGGATACACCGGGGAGCTGTTTTTT | TRBD1 | - | TRBJ2-2 | TRBV27
CASSYTGYGNTIYF | TGTGCCAGCAGTTATACGGGTTATGGAAACACCATATATTTT | - | - | TRBJ1-3 | TRBV6-5
CATRTGLTDEQYF | TGTGCCACTCGGACAGGGCTAACTGACGAGCAGTACTTC | TRBD1 | - | TRBJ2-7 | TRBV25-1
CASSLEGVRNQPQHF | TGCGCCAGCAGCTTGGAGGGGGTTAGGAATCAGCCCCAGCATTTT | - | - | TRBJ1-5 | TRBV5-1
CASSSPGGAGARSSYEQYF | TGCGCCAGCAGCTCCCCCGGGGGAGCCGGGGCGCGGAGCTCCTACGAGCAGTACTTC | - | - | TRBJ2-7 | TRBV7-9
CASSPRLTFWDSYGYTF | TGTGCCAGCAGCCCCCGACTCACATTCTGGGACAGCTATGGCTACACCTTC | TRBD1 | - | TRBJ1-2 | TRBV9
CASTGTGGGTGELFF | TGTGCCAGCACCGGAACAGGGGGAGGAACCGGGGAGCTGTTTTTT | TRBD1 | - | TRBJ2-2 | TRBV2
CASSPWASGSDIQYF | TGTGCCAGCAGCCCCTGGGCTAGCGGGTCGGACATTCAGTACTTC | TRBD2 | - | TRBJ2-4 | TRBV5-6
CATSIFQGAGGYTF | TGTGCCACCAGCATCTTTCAGGGGGCGGGTGGCTACACCTTC | TRBD1 | - | TRBJ1-2 | TRBV15
CASSTGGADSNYNEQFF | TGTGCCAGCAGCACAGGAGGGGCGGACTCCAATTACAATGAGCAGTTCTTC | - | - | TRBJ2-1 | TRBV21-1